Each of the 17 T cell receptor beta chains below was sequenced from the same sample in a study of blood T cell repertoires in COVID-19. Assay used: immunoSEQ multiplex PCR; TCRdb lists only in-frame clones, some missing. The sample contains about 130,000 clones, approximately 89% of which appear only once. The sample was peripheral blood. Receptors originate from a woman aged 55-69 years with acute or convalescent COVID-19.

The V call is TRBV3-1 (or the pseudogene TRBV3-2), the J call TRBJ1-1, with 8 positions matching TRBD1. This CDR3 is built from 14 residues. CDR1 and CDR2 (germline): LGHDT, YNNKEL (reference sequence). Germline trimming cut 1 base from V and 5 bases from J; bases unmatched to any gene: 3. CDR3 sequence: CASSQVGTGTEAFF. In DNA, the CDR3 is TGTGCCAGCAGCCAAGTCGGGACAGGTACTGAAGCTTTCTTT.

The chain couples TRBV30 to TRBJ2-2; 11 nucleotides align to TRBD1. CDR3 length: 16 amino acids. Looked up from germline, CDR1 is GTSNPN and CDR2 is SVGIG (reference sequence). The ends lost 2 bases at V and 6 bases at J; junction bases unmatched: 8. The CDR3 loop is CAWSTPGQGDSGELFF. In DNA form, the CDR3 reads TGTGCCTGGAGTACGCCGGGACAGGGGGATTCCGGGGAGCTGTTTTTT.

The chain has TRBV28 and TRBJ1-1; D not certain. V gave up 2 bases and J gave up 5 bases, with 6 bases separating them. CDR3 length: 12 residues. Per the germline V gene, CDR1 is MDHEN and CDR2 is SYDVKM. The CDR3 nucleotides read TGTGCCAGCAGTTTAGCCAGAACTGAAGCTTTCTTT. Its protein product is CASSLARTEAFF.

This chain joins TRBV11-1 and TRBJ1-1; the D gene is possibly TRBD1 (6 bases). The germline gives CDR1 SGHAT, CDR2 FQDESV (reference sequence). The CDR3 contains 15 residues. V was cut by 5 bases and J by 6 bases, with 19 bases left in between. CDR3 nucleotides: TGTGCCAGCAGCCCAGAGTGGGGGCTTGGGGCTGAAGCTTTCTTT. It yields the protein CASSPEWGLGAEAFF.

This clone was counted a single time. This chain uses TRBV7-9 with TRBJ2-5, with 7 bases lining up with TRBD1. Germline V gene lookup returns CDR1 SEHNR and CDR2 FQNEAQ (reference sequence). With 5 bases clipped from V and 5 bases from J, the junction kept 5 bases outside the gene matches. The CDR3 sequence is 13 residues long. CDR3 in amino acids: CASSPTGLETQYF. The CDR3 DNA sequence: TGTGCCAGCAGCCCGACAGGGCTTGAGACCCAGTACTTC.

This sequence joins TRBV5-1 and TRBJ1-1, with TRBD1 matching 8 bases. Germline V CDR1 and CDR2: SGHRS, YFSETQ. V shed 3 bases, J shed 3 bases, and the junction held 4 bases outside the gene matches. The CDR3 spans 14 residues. In DNA form, the CDR3 reads TGCGCCAGCAGCTCCTACAGGGGGGACACTGAAGCTTTCTTT. It codes for CASSSYRGDTEAFF.

The chain is built from TRBV6-4 and TRBJ2-1, with TRBD2 identical over 12 bases. Germline loops: CDR1 MRHNA, CDR2 SNTAGT. Losses at the gene ends were 2 bases for V and 8 bases for J; bases not matched to a gene: 7. The CDR3 is 16 residues long. Here the CDR3 reads CASSDRATSGSYEQFF. The CDR3 DNA follows: TGTGCCAGCAGTGACAGGGCGACTAGCGGGAGCTATGAGCAGTTCTTC.

V usage is TRBV7-2 and J usage is TRBJ1-1; 7 bases agree with TRBD1. The CDR3 is 14 residues long. The germline gives CDR1 SGHTA, CDR2 FQGNSA. Trimming cost V 0 bases and J 5 bases; bases outside gene matches: 3. CDR3 amino acids: CASSLATGRTEAFF. CDR3 sequence (DNA): TGTGCCAGCAGCTTAGCGACAGGGCGGACTGAAGCTTTCTTT.

The chain is built from TRBV7-9 and TRBJ2-1; perhaps TRBD1 as D (6 bases). The CDR3 covers 16 residues. Trimming removed 5 bases from V and 0 bases from J, with 14 bases in between. CDR1 and CDR2 from the germline V gene are SEHNR and FQNEAQ (reference sequence). CDR3 coding DNA: TGTGCCAGCAGCCCAAGGGGGTTGGGCTCCTACAATGAGCAGTTCTTC. Protein: CASSPRGLGSYNEQFF.

There are a few counts of this clone. V usage is TRBV27 and J usage is TRBJ1-6; 7 bases are shared with TRBD1. The V gene's germline CDR1 is MNHEY and CDR2 SMNVEV (reference sequence). The CDR3 length is 14 residues. V shed 7 bases and J 7 bases; nucleotides not matched to a gene: 7. CDR3 sequence (DNA): TGTGCCAGCACCGCGACAGGGAGAAATTCACCCCTCCACTTT. Amino acid sequence: CASTATGRNSPLHF.

J is TRBJ1-2 and V is TRBV30, with a possible D match to TRBD1 (6 bases). The V gene's germline CDR1 is GTSNPN and CDR2 SVGIG (reference sequence). The CDR3 contains 14 residues. Deletions cut 5 bases from V and 5 bases from J, with 18 bases between. The CDR3 coding sequence is TGTGCCTGGGAGGTGTCGGGGGGCGTATATGGCTACACCTTC. Translation: CAWEVSGGVYGYTF.

The genes are TRBV6-5 and TRBJ1-1; possible D gene TRBD1, 6 bases. V lost 5 bases, J lost 4 bases, and 11 bases lay in between. Germline CDR1 is MNHEY and CDR2 is SVGAGI. CDR3 length equals 13 residues. This chain's CDR3 is CASSPGQVTEAFF. CDR3 DNA: TGTGCCAGCAGTCCGGGACAAGTCACTGAAGCTTTCTTT.

This chain links TRBV19 with TRBJ2-1; perhaps TRBD1 as D (5 bases). The CDR3 loop spans 16 amino acids. Germline V gene data show CDR1 as LNHDA and CDR2 as SQIVND (reference sequence). Trimming took 3 bases from V and 0 from J, leaving 12 bases between them. CDR3 protein: CASSIRQLSSYNEQFF. The DNA for the CDR3 is TGTGCCAGTAGTATCCGACAGTTGAGCTCCTACAATGAGCAGTTCTTC.

The V and J genes are TRBV9 and TRBJ2-3; 11 positions agree with TRBD2. The CDR3 covers 16 residues. V lost 4 bases and J lost 4; bases outside the gene matches: 8. Germline loops: CDR1 SGDLS, CDR2 YYNGEE. As DNA, the CDR3 is TGTGCCAGCAGCACGGGAGGTAGCGGGAGGGCAGATACGCAGTATTTT. Translation gives CASSTGGSGRADTQYF.

The chain is built from TRBV11-3 and TRBJ2-5, with 13 bases matching TRBD2. This CDR3 spans 16 amino acids. Germline V gene sequence: CDR1 SGHNT, CDR2 YENEEA. The V gene end was trimmed by 2 bases and the J gene end by 3 bases; junction bases not matched to a gene: 3. This CDR3 is CASSLPGTSGKETQYF. In DNA form, the CDR3 reads TGTGCCAGCAGCTTACCCGGGACTAGCGGGAAAGAGACCCAGTACTTC.

In its sample, this clone was seen once. This chain connects TRBV7-2 to TRBJ1-2, with 11 bases that match TRBD1. Germline assignment: CDR1 SGHTA and CDR2 FQGNSA. This CDR3 comprises 15 residues. V was clipped by 3 bases and J by 4 bases; unmatched bases: 4. As DNA, the CDR3 is TGTGCCAGCAGCTTCGGGACAGGGGGGAGCTATGGCTACACCTTC. Translated: CASSFGTGGSYGYTF. The full variable domain, completed using reference TRBV7-2 and TRBJ1-2, is GAGVSQSPSNKVTEKGKDVELRCDPISGHTALYWYRQSLGQGLEFLIYFQGNSAPDKSGLPSDRFSAERTGGSVSTLTIQRTQQEDSAVYLCASSFGTGGSYGYTFGSGTRLTVV.

This chain uses TRBV28 with TRBJ1-1; 11 positions match TRBD1. V dropped 5 bases and J dropped 5; count of bases not matched to a gene: 7. CDR1 and CDR2 from the germline V gene are MDHEN and SYDVKM. The CDR3 length is 15 residues. The CDR3 bases are TGTGCCAGCAGTCGACTGGACAGGGGGCGGACTGAAGCTTTCTTT. It translates to CASSRLDRGRTEAFF. The full variable domain, in which reference TRBV28 and TRBJ1-1 provide the parts outside the CDR3, is DVKVTQSSRYLVKRTGEKVFLECVQDMDHENMFWYRQDPGLGLRLIYFSYDVKMKEKGDIPEGYSVSREKKERFSLILESASTNQTSMYLCASSRLDRGRTEAFFGQGTRLTVV.